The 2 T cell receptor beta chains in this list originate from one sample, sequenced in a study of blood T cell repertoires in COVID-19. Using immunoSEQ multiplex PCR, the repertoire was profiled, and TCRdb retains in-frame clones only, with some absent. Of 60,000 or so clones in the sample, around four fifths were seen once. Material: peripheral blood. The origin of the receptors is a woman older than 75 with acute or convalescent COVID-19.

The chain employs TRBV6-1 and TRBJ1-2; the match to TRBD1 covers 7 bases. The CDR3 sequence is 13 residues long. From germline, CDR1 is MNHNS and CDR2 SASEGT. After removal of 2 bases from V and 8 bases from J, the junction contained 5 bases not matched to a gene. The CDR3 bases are TGTGCCAGCAGTGAACAGGGGGTTCAGGGCTACACCTTC. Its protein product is CASSEQGVQGYTF.

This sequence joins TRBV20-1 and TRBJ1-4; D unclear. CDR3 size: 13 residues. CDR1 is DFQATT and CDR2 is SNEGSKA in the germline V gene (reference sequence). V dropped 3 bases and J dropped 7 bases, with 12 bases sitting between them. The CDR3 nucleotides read TGCAGTGCTAGTGCAGGACTGGGTGAAAAACTGTTTTTT. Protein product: CSASAGLGEKLFF.